This TCR beta chain was recorded in a study of blood T cell repertoires in COVID-19. The wider study: The study drew acute and convalescent COVID-19 samples from the United States, Italy and Spain. The analysed material was cDNA or gDNA that came from T cells, B-cell-depleted T cells, or PBMCs.

As processed by the authors: Counts of nucleated cells, estimated from reference gene primer amplification, were obtained. Produced via immunoSEQ multiplex PCR; TCRdb's table is partial and in-frame only. V and J calls and clone size are copied from that table; D and trimming were computed from the DNA. The table shows some 120,000 clones, with approximately 84% occurring only once. The CDR3 runs 14 residues. The germline V and J ends were trimmed by 1 base and 2 bases, with 8 bases remaining between them. In germline, CDR1 is MNHNS, CDR2 SASEGT. Material for sequencing was peripheral blood. The rearrangement links TRBV6-1 to TRBJ1-2, with D hard to call. This receptor was obtained from a man between 65 and 85 years old with active or convalescent COVID-19. In nucleotides, the CDR3 is TGTGCCAGCAGTGAAGTAGACATAAACTATGGCTACACCTTC. It yields the protein CASSEVDINYGYTF.